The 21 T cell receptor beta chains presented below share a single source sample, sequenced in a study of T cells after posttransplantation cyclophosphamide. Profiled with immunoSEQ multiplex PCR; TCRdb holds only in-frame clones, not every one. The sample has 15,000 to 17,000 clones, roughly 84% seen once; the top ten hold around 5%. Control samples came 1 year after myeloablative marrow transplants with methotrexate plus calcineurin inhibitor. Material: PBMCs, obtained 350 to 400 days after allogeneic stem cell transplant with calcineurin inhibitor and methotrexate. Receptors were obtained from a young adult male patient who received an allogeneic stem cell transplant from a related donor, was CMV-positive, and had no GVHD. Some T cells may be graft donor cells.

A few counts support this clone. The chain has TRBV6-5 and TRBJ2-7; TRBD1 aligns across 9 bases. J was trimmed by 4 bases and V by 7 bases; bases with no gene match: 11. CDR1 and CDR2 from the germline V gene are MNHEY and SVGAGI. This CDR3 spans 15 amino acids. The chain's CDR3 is CASTPTGQGLYEQYF. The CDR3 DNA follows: TGTGCCAGCACCCCCACCGGACAGGGGCTTTACGAGCAGTACTTC.

Written as DNA, the CDR3 is TGTGCCAGCAGCTCAAGACAGGGGAATTACAATGAGCAGTTCTTC. Translating it yields CASSSRQGNYNEQFF. The chain couples TRBV11-2 to TRBJ2-1; 8 nucleotides match TRBD1. CDR3 length: 15 amino acids. The germline V gene has CDR1 SGHAT and CDR2 FQNNGV. With V trimmed by 4 bases and J by 4 bases, 6 bases remained unmatched.

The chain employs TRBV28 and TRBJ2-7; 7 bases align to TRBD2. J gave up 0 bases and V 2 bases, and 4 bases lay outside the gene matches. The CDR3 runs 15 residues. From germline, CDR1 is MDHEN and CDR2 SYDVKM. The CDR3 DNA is TGTGCCAGCAGTTTAATGGGCGGGAGCTCCTACGAGCAGTACTTC. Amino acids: CASSLMGGSSYEQYF.

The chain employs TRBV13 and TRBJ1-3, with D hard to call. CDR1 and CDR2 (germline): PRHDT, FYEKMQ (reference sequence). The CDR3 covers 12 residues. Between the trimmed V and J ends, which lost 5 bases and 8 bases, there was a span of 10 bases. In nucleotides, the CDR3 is TGTGCCAGCAGCCGCGGGTGGGACACCATATATTTT. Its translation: CASSRGWDTIYF.

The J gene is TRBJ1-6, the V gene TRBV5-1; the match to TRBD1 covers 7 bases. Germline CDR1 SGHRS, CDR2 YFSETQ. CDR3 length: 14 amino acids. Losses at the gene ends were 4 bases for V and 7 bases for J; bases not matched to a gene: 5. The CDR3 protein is CASSPGQENSPLHF. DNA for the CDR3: TGCGCCAGCAGCCCCGGACAGGAGAATTCACCCCTCCACTTT.

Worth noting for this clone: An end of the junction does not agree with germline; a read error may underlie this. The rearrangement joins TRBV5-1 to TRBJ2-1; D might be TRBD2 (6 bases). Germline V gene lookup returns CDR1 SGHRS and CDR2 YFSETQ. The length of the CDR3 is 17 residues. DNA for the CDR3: TGCGCCAGCAGCTTGGTTGGGGCCCTCGGAGGGTACAGTGAGCAGTTCTTC. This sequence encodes CASSLVGALGGYSEQFF.

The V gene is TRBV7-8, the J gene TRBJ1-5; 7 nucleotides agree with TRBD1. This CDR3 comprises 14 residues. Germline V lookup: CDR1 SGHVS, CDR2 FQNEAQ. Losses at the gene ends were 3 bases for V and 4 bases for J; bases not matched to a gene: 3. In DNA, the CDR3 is TGTGCCAGCAGCTTGGGACAGATAAATCAGCCCCAGCATTTT. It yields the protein CASSLGQINQPQHF.

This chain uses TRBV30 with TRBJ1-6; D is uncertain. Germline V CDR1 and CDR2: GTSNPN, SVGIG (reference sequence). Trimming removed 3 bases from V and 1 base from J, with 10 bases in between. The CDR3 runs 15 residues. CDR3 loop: CAWRLVGSYNSPLHF. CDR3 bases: TGTGCCTGGAGATTAGTTGGTTCCTATAATTCACCCCTCCACTTT. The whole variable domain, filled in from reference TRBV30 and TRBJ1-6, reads SQTIHQWPATLVQPVGSPLSLECTVEGTSNPNLYWYRQAAGRGLQLLFYSVGIGQISSEVPQNLSASRPQDRQFILSSKKLLLSDSGFYLCAWRLVGSYNSPLHFGNGTRLTVT.

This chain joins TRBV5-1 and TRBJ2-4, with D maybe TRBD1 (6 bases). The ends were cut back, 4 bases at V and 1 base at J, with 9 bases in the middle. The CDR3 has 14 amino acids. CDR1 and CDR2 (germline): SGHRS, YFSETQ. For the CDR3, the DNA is TGCGCCAGCAGCCCAGGGGAGGCCAAAAACATTCAGTACTTC. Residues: CASSPGEAKNIQYF.

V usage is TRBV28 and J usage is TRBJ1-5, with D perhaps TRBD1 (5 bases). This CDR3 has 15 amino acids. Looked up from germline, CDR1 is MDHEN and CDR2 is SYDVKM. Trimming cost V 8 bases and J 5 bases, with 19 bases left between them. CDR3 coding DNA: TGTGCCAGCTACCCGGGTCGACAGATTTATCAGCCCCAGCATTTT. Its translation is CASYPGRQIYQPQHF.

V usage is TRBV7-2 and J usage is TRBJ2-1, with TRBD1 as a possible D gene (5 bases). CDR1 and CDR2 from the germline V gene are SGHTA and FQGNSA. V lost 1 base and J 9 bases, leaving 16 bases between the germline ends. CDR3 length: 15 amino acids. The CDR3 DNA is TGTGCCAGCAGCTTAGAGTCCCTAGGGGTGCGTGAGCAGTTCTTC. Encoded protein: CASSLESLGVREQFF.

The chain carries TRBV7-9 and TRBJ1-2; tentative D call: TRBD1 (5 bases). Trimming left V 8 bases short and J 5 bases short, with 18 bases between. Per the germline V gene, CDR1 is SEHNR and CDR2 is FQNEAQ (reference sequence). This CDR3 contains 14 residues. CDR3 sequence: CASGPLGQQYGYTF. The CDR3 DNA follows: TGTGCCAGCGGACCACTGGGGCAGCAATATGGCTACACCTTC.

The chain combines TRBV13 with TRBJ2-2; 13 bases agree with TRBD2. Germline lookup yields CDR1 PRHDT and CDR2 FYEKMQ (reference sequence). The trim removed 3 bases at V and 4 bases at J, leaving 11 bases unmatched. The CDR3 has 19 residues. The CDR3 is CASSLGELAGGPGTGELFF. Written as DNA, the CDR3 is TGTGCCAGCAGCTTGGGGGAACTAGCGGGAGGGCCGGGCACCGGGGAGCTGTTTTTT. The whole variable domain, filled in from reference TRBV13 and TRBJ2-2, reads AAGVIQSPRHLIKEKRETATLKCYPIPRHDTVYWYQQGPGQDPQFLISFYEKMQSDKGSIPDRFSAQQFSDYHSELNMSSLELGDSALYFCASSLGELAGGPGTGELFFGEGSRLTVL.

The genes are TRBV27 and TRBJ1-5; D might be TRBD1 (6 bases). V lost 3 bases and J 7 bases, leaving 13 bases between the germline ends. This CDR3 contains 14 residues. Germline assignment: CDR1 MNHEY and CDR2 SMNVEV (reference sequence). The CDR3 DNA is TGTGCCAGCAGTTTTTCGGGGGGCGGACAGCCCCAGCATTTT. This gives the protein CASSFSGGGQPQHF.

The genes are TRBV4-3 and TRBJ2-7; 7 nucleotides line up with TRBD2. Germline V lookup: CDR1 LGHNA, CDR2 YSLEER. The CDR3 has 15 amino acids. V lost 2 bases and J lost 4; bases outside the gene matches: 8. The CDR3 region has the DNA TGCGCCAGCAGCCAAATCGCGGGAGTTGGATACGAGCAGTACTTC. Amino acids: CASSQIAGVGYEQYF.

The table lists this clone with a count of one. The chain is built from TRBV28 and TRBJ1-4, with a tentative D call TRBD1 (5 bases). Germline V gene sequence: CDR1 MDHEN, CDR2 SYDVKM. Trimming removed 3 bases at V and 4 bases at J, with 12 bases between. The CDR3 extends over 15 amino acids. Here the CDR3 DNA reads TGTGCCAGCAGTTTCCGTGGGCAGGGTAATGAAAAACTGTTTTTT. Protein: CASSFRGQGNEKLFF.

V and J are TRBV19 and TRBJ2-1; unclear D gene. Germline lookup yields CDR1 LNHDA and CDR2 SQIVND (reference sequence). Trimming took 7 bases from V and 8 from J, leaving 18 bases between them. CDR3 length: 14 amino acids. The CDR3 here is CASKILVTSDEQFF. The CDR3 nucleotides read TGTGCCAGTAAAATTTTAGTTACCTCCGATGAGCAGTTCTTC.

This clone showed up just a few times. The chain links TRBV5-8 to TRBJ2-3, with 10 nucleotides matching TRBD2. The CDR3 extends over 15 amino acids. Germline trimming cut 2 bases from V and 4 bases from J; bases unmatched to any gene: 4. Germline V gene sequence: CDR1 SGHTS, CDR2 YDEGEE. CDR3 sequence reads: CASSLLAGGADTQYF. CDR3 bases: TGTGCCAGCAGCTTATTAGCGGGAGGCGCAGATACGCAGTATTTT.

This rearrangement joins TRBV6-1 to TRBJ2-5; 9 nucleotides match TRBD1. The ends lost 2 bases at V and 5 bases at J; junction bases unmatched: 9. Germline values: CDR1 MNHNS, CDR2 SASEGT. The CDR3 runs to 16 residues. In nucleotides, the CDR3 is TGTGCCAGCAGTGAATCTATGGGGACAGGGACGGAGACCCAGTACTTC. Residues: CASSESMGTGTETQYF.

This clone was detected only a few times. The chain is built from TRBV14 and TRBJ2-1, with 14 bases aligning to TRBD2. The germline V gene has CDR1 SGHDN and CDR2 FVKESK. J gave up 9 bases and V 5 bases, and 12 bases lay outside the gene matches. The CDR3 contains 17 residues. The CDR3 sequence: CASSYYGTSGSRGEQFF. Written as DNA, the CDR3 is TGTGCCAGCAGCTACTACGGGACTAGCGGGAGTCGGGGTGAGCAGTTCTTC.

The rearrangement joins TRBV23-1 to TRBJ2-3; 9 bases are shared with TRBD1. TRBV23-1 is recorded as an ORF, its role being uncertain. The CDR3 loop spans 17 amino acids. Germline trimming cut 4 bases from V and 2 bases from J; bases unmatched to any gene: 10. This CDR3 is CASSPPARDRATDTQYF. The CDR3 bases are TGCGCCAGCAGTCCACCAGCCCGGGACAGGGCCACAGATACGCAGTATTTT.